The T cell receptor beta chain described here comes from a study of read filtering for tumor transcriptome and immune sequencing. Study details: By R-ISS, stages I, II and III held approximately 8, 16 and 7 patients. TCR-mapped reads were about 4 to 11 million with IR-seq versus 85 to 1273 with RNA-seq.

From 350 to 500 ng of RNA, a library with molecular barcoded alpha/delta and beta/gamma adaptors was made. TCRdb used MiXCR to reprocess the reads, holding one entry per CDR3 protein. Of approximately 62,000 distinct CDR3 sequences listed, around a fifth are singletons. Overall study results and limits: Correlation between methods rose after single-read clonotypes were removed.

In this sample, this clonotype turned up many times. The target antigen is unknown. The CDR3 length is 15 residues. The V end was cut by 1 base, the J end by 4 bases, with 10 bases between. Per germline, CDR1 LNHDA and CDR2 SQIVND (reference sequence). V usage is TRBV19 and J usage is TRBJ2-2; no reliable D call. Material: a population of CD138-negative cells sorted from bone marrow. The TCR was taken from a donor aged 40 or older with multiple myeloma. CDR3 loop: CASSIGLIGTGELFF. For the CDR3, the DNA is TGTGCCAGTAGTATAGGGCTTATCGGCACCGGGGAGCTGTTTTTT.